There are a few counts of the clone carrying this TCR beta chain. Its target is unknown. The data stem from a study of T-cell memory formation after mild COVID-19. Study observations and caveats: Certain responding clones were present in pre-infection memory, suggesting participation of cross-reactive memory.

J was trimmed by 8 bases and V by 6 bases; bases with no gene match: 13. The germline V gene has CDR1 KGHSH and CDR2 LQKENI. The CDR3 runs to 15 residues. TCRdb re-called the 5' RACE reads with MiXCR, one entry per CDR3 protein. The profile covers 300,000 to 400,000 distinct CDR3 sequences, with 28% appearing a single time and roughly 12% taken by the ten largest. J is TRBJ2-1 and V is TRBV18, with 7 bases fitting TRBD2. The source of this sequence is an adult woman who had mild COVID-19 (a few samples of this study predate the infection). Cell type and time point are not known. The sample consisted of PBMCs or a T cell subset sorted from them (not recorded which). The CDR3 here is CASSPAGANPHEQFF. Here the CDR3 DNA reads TGTGCCAGCTCCCCTGCGGGAGCCAACCCCCATGAGCAGTTCTTC.